This T cell receptor (beta chain) derives from a study of blood T cell repertoires in COVID-19. Study summary: Both acute and convalescent COVID-19 samples were obtained from the United States, Italy and Spain. In each case, the material was cDNA or gDNA derived from T cells, B-cell-depleted T cells, or PBMCs.

Per the study methods: Counts of nucleated cells, estimated from reference gene primer amplification, were obtained. The data were produced by immunoSEQ multiplex PCR, yet TCRdb's version contains in-frame clones alone and is incomplete. The D gene and trimming were derived from the DNA, and the V and J assignments and clone size from that table. The sample includes about 45,000 clones, about 80% of them seen just once. Material: peripheral blood. The receptor comes from a human donor in a cohort sampled during active COVID-19.

CDR3 nucleotides: TGTGCCAGCATGGAACAGTTCTACACTGAAGCTTTCTTT. Translation: CASMEQFYTEAFF. This rearrangement joins TRBV6-5 to TRBJ1-1; D not certain. V gave up 7 bases and J gave up 3 bases, with 12 bases separating them. Per germline, CDR1 MNHEY and CDR2 SVGAGI. CDR3 size: 13 residues.